The T cell receptor (beta chain) under discussion was sequenced for a study of blood T cell repertoires in COVID-19. Overall study: Acute and convalescent COVID-19 samples came from the United States, Italy and Spain. PBMCs, B-cell-depleted T cells, or T cells were the source of the cDNA or gDNA that made up the material.

Methods used by the authors: Estimation of nucleated cell counts was performed using reference gene primer amplification. Sequenced by immunoSEQ multiplex PCR; TCRdb stores in-frame clones only, minus some. V and J calls and clone size are copied from that table; D and trimming were computed from the DNA. This table has approximately 170,000 clones, around 90% appearing once. The CDR3 spans 14 residues. J is TRBJ2-5 and V is TRBV12-2; the table assigns TRBD2, which was not confirmed against the DNA. TRBV12-2 is a pseudogene. The sample consisted of peripheral blood. This TCR was recovered from a man in his fifties or sixties with active or convalescent COVID-19. The DNA of the CDR3 is TGTGCAAGTCGCTTAGGGCGGGACGGAGAGACCCAGTACTTC. Its translation: CASRLGRDGETQYF.